This entry lists 21 T cell receptor beta chains sequenced from one sample in a study of blood T cell repertoires in COVID-19. The table came from immunoSEQ multiplex PCR; TCRdb's copy has only in-frame clones and leaves some out. The data hold over 85,000 clones, with around nine tenths observed a single time. Sequencing was carried out using peripheral blood. These receptors originate from a woman aged 70-85 years with acute or convalescent COVID-19.

The V gene is TRBV28, the J gene TRBJ2-1; 11 nucleotides agree with TRBD2. The CDR3 has 16 amino acids. J gave up 8 bases and V 6 bases, and 12 bases lay outside the gene matches. Germline V gene lookup returns CDR1 MDHEN and CDR2 SYDVKM. The CDR3 loop reads CASSQEVVLAGDEQFF. CDR3 in DNA: TGTGCCAGCAGCCAAGAGGTCGTACTAGCGGGAGATGAGCAGTTCTTC.

The chain employs TRBV5-1 and TRBJ1-5; TRBD1 is a possible D gene (5 bases). The V gene lost 2 bases and the J gene lost 0 bases, with 9 bases spanning the gap. Germline values: CDR1 SGHRS, CDR2 YFSETQ. The CDR3 is made up of 15 amino acids. Here the CDR3 DNA reads TGCGCCAGCAGCTTACGGGGGGATAGCAATCAGCCCCAGCATTTT. It codes for CASSLRGDSNQPQHF.

This sequence joins TRBV19 and TRBJ2-2, with 7 bases fitting TRBD1. V shed 2 bases, J shed 5 bases, and the junction held 2 bases outside the gene matches. The CDR3 contains 14 residues. Germline assignment: CDR1 LNHDA and CDR2 SQIVND (reference sequence). The CDR3 DNA sequence: TGTGCCAGTAGTATATCCAGGGGGACCGGGGAGCTGTTTTTT. This sequence encodes CASSISRGTGELFF.

This chain links TRBV2 with TRBJ2-7, with D possibly TRBD1 on 7 matching bases. V gave up 6 bases and J gave up 7 bases, with 19 bases separating them. Looked up from germline, CDR1 is SNHLY and CDR2 is FYNNEI. CDR3 length: 14 amino acids. The CDR3 protein is CASRTNGGRGEQYF. The CDR3 nucleotides are TGTGCCAGCAGAACAAACGGGGGCAGGGGGGAGCAGTACTTC.

J is TRBJ1-1 and V is TRBV28, with D unresolved. With 2 bases removed from V and 2 bases from J, the gap between germline ends came to 6 bases. This CDR3 contains 13 residues. Germline values: CDR1 MDHEN, CDR2 SYDVKM. The CDR3 sequence is CASSLGLNTEAFF. Written as DNA, the CDR3 is TGTGCCAGCAGTTTAGGGCTAAACACTGAAGCTTTCTTT.

The chain recombines TRBV6-5 with TRBJ1-1; D gene uncertain. The CDR3 covers 15 residues. V was shortened by 0 bases and J by 2 bases, with 10 bases between the two germline ends. Germline lookup yields CDR1 MNHEY and CDR2 SVGAGI. The CDR3 coding sequence is TGTGCCAGCAGTTACTCGACACTGACAAACACTGAAGCTTTCTTT. This gives the protein CASSYSTLTNTEAFF.

This rearrangement joins TRBV3-1 (or the pseudogene TRBV3-2) to TRBJ2-1, with D hard to call. Per the germline V gene, CDR1 is LGHDT and CDR2 is YNNKEL (reference sequence). The V gene lost 3 bases and the J gene lost 7 bases, with 10 bases spanning the gap. The CDR3 contains 13 residues. The CDR3 region has the DNA TGTGCCAGCAGCCAGGCCCTAGAAAATGAGCAGTTCTTC. This gives the protein CASSQALENEQFF.

V gene TRBV28 combines with J gene TRBJ2-7; the match to TRBD1 covers 7 bases. This CDR3 is 14 amino acids long. Germline V gene lookup returns CDR1 MDHEN and CDR2 SYDVKM. The J segment lost 0 bases and the V segment lost 2 bases, leaving 1 base of the junction unmatched. This chain's CDR3 is CASSLRQGSYEQYF. The CDR3, as DNA: TGTGCCAGCAGTTTACGACAGGGCTCCTACGAGCAGTACTTC.

This chain links TRBV7-3 with TRBJ2-1; no firm D call. CDR1 SGHTA and CDR2 FQGTGA come from the germline V gene. The V gene lost 2 bases and the J gene lost 8 bases, with 16 bases spanning the gap. This CDR3 comprises 15 residues. This CDR3 is CASSLGSGSLYEQFF. The CDR3, as DNA: TGTGCCAGCAGCTTAGGTTCCGGTAGCCTCTATGAGCAGTTCTTC.

This chain connects TRBV27 to TRBJ1-6, with D uncertain. Trimming took off 5 bases at V and 8 bases at J, with 19 bases between the two ends. The CDR3 runs to 16 residues. The germline gives CDR1 MNHEY, CDR2 SMNVEV (reference sequence). This chain's CDR3 is CASSTRGLPNDSPLHF. CDR3 DNA sequence: TGTGCCAGCAGTACCAGAGGACTCCCGAACGATTCACCCCTCCACTTT.

This clone was seen a single time. This chain joins TRBV12-3 or TRBV12-4 and TRBJ1-2; TRBD1 might be the D (6 bases). The V end was cut by 4 bases, the J end by 5 bases, with 8 bases between. The CDR3 covers 12 residues. CDR3 DNA sequence: TGTGCCAGCAGTTCACAGGGTTATGGCTACACCTTC. Amino acid sequence: CASSSQGYGYTF.

The CDR3: CASSIDLASGTYEQYF. CDR3 DNA: TGTGCCAGTAGTATAGATCTGGCTAGCGGGACCTACGAGCAGTACTTC. The chain has TRBV19 and TRBJ2-7; 9 positions match TRBD2. V lost 0 bases, J lost 2 bases, and 5 bases stayed unmatched. CDR1 and CDR2 from the germline V gene are LNHDA and SQIVND (reference sequence). This CDR3 has 16 residues.

The CDR3 bases are TGTGCCAGCAGTGAAAACAGGGTAGGTTACGAGCAGTACTTC. As protein: CASSENRVGYEQYF. This chain connects TRBV2 to TRBJ2-7; the D gene is possibly TRBD1 (6 bases). The germline V gene has CDR1 SNHLY and CDR2 FYNNEI. V lost 2 bases, J lost 4 bases, and 12 bases lay in between. This CDR3 spans 14 amino acids. The full variable domain, completed using reference TRBV2 and TRBJ2-7, is EPEVTQTPSHQVTQMGQEVILRCVPISNHLYFYWYRQILGQKVEFLVSFYNNEISEKSEIFDDQFSVERPDGSNFTLKIRSTKLEDSAMYFCASSENRVGYEQYFGPGTRLTVT.

The chain is built from TRBV4-1 and TRBJ1-1; D gene ambiguous. This CDR3 has 13 amino acids. V gave up 8 bases and J gave up 4 bases, with 14 bases separating them. Germline-derived CDR1 and CDR2 are MGHRA and YSYEKL. CDR3 loop: CASSGSLGTEAFF. The CDR3 region has the DNA TGCGCCAGCTCAGGTTCGTTGGGCACTGAAGCTTTCTTT.

J is TRBJ1-1 and V is TRBV5-1; D is possibly TRBD1 (5 bases). Between the trimmed V and J ends, which lost 4 bases and 1 base, there was a span of 8 bases. Germline assignment: CDR1 SGHRS and CDR2 YFSETQ. The CDR3 loop spans 13 amino acids. The CDR3 region is CASSPGQNTEAFF. The DNA for the CDR3 is TGCGCCAGCAGCCCCGGACAGAACACTGAAGCTTTCTTT.

CDR3 residues: CASSAHRGNNSPLHF. DNA for the CDR3: TGTGCCAGCAGCGCCCACAGGGGGAACAATTCACCCCTCCACTTT. This rearrangement joins TRBV9 to TRBJ1-6; the match to TRBD1 covers 8 bases. V lost 3 bases and J lost 7; bases outside the gene matches: 6. This CDR3 spans 15 amino acids. From germline, CDR1 is SGDLS and CDR2 YYNGEE.

This chain connects TRBV5-1 to TRBJ2-2; 7 nucleotides line up with TRBD1. The CDR3 runs 14 residues. The V and J ends lost 6 bases and 5 bases, in that order; junction bases with no gene match: 7. CDR1 and CDR2 from the germline V gene are SGHRS and YFSETQ. CDR3 sequence (DNA): TGCGCCAGCAACCGGGACAGCCCAACCGGGGAGCTGTTTTTT. Its protein is CASNRDSPTGELFF.

The genes are TRBV7-9 and TRBJ1-2; 9 nucleotides agree with TRBD1. The CDR3 loop spans 16 amino acids. Germline values: CDR1 SEHNR, CDR2 FQNEAQ (reference sequence). With V trimmed by 1 base and J by 3 bases, 6 bases remained unmatched. CDR3 region: CASSLGTGQGHYGYTF. Written as DNA, the CDR3 is TGTGCCAGCAGCTTAGGGACGGGACAGGGACACTATGGCTACACCTTC.

V usage is TRBV6-2 or TRBV6-3 and J usage is TRBJ1-2; 8 bases fit TRBD1. J gave up 4 bases and V 0 bases, and 7 bases lay outside the gene matches. The CDR3 has 16 amino acids. Germline-derived CDR1 and CDR2 are MNHEY and SVGEGT. CDR3 sequence reads: CASSYSSRGRPYGYTF. CDR3 coding DNA: TGTGCCAGCAGTTACTCGTCCAGGGGGCGACCCTATGGCTACACCTTC.

The J gene is TRBJ1-4, the V gene TRBV6-5; tentatively, D is TRBD1 (6 bases). Looked up from germline, CDR1 is MNHEY and CDR2 is SVGAGI. The ends were cut back, 4 bases at V and 10 bases at J, with 19 bases in the middle. The CDR3 runs 15 residues. The CDR3: CASSSALGTLTKLFF. The CDR3, as DNA: TGTGCCAGCAGTTCCGCACTAGGGACACTAACAAAACTGTTTTTT.

The chain uses TRBV6-5 and TRBJ1-5; 9 bases map to TRBD1. Germline CDR1 reads MNHEY; CDR2 reads SVGAGI. This CDR3 spans 14 amino acids. V gave up 7 bases and J gave up 1 base; unmatched junction bases: 2. The CDR3, as DNA: TGTGCCAGCAAGGGACAGGGCAGCAATCAGCCCCAGCATTTT. This gives the protein CASKGQGSNQPQHF.